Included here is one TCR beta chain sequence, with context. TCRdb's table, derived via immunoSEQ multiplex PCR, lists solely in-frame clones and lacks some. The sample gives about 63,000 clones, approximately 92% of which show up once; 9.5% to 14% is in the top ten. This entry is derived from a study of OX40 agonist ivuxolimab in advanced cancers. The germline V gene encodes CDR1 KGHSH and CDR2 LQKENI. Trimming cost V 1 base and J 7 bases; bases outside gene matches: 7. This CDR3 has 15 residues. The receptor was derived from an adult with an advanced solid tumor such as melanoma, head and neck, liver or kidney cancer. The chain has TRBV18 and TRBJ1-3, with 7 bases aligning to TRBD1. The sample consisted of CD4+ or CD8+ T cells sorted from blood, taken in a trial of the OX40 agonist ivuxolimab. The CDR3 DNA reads TGTGCCAGCTCACCACGCACAGGGGAAGGGAACACCATATATTTT. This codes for CASSPRTGEGNTIYF.